These 29 T cell receptor beta chains share one sample of origin, sequenced in a study of cytomegalovirus exposure and HLA in healthy donors. The primer mix had 60 Vbeta and 13 Jbeta primers. Assay used: immunoSEQ multiplex PCR; TCRdb lists only in-frame clones, some missing. Altogether about 100,000 clones are present, roughly 70% being singletons, with the ten largest covering 8% to 13%. What was sequenced was PBMCs. Every receptor here comes from a man in his fifties or sixties in good health and CMV-seronegative.

This sequence joins TRBV7-2 and TRBJ2-3; no clear D gene. The germline CDR1 and CDR2 sequences are SGHTA and FQGNSA. The CDR3 totals 12 residues. The V and J ends lost 5 bases and 6 bases respectively, with 9 bases between them. The CDR3 DNA sequence: TGTGCCAGCAGCCCCACGCGCGATACGCAGTATTTT. This sequence encodes CASSPTRDTQYF.

CDR3 in DNA: TGTGCCAGCAGTTTACCGCCGGGTGGGGCACCGAACACTGAAGCTTTCTTT. It translates to CASSLPPGGAPNTEAFF. J is TRBJ1-1 and V is TRBV28; possibly TRBD1 for D (5 bases). Trimming removed 2 bases from V and 1 base from J, with 17 bases in between. The CDR3 sequence is 17 residues long. CDR1 and CDR2 (germline): MDHEN, SYDVKM.

V and J are TRBV28 and TRBJ1-1, with a possible D match to TRBD1 (5 bases). The CDR3 contains 15 residues. V was trimmed by 7 bases and J by 5 bases, leaving 20 bases between them. CDR1 is MDHEN, CDR2 SYDVKM, per germline. CDR3 sequence: CASTTLGTPGTEAFF. CDR3 nucleotides: TGTGCCAGCACCACCCTAGGGACTCCGGGGACTGAAGCTTTCTTT.

Only one count was recorded for this clone. V and J are TRBV9 and TRBJ2-7; possible D gene TRBD2, 7 bases. The CDR3 totals 14 residues. Germline V CDR1 and CDR2: SGDLS, YYNGEE. V was cut by 3 bases and J by 6 bases, with 16 bases left in between. The CDR3 bases are TGTGCCAGCAGCGAGGGAGGGGGAACAGGCGAGCAGTACTTC. This gives the protein CASSEGGGTGEQYF. The entire variable domain, with the rest obtained from reference TRBV9 and TRBJ2-7, is as follows: DSGVTQTPKHLITATGQRVTLRCSPRSGDLSVYWYQQSLDQGLQFLIQYYNGEERAKGNILERFSAQQFPDLHSELNLSSLELGDSALYFCASSEGGGTGEQYFGPGTRLTVT.

The chain is built from TRBV19 and TRBJ2-2, with D possibly matching TRBD2 (5 bases). V lost 7 bases and J 0 bases, leaving 12 bases between the germline ends. The CDR3 runs to 15 residues. Germline V gives CDR1 LNHDA, CDR2 SQIVND (reference sequence). The CDR3 DNA is TGTGCCAGTATCCCCGCCGGGGCGAACACCGGGGAGCTGTTTTTT. This codes for CASIPAGANTGELFF.

In this sample, this clone turned up a few times. V usage is TRBV6-1 and J usage is TRBJ2-3; no firm D call. The CDR3 is 14 amino acids. The V gene lost 3 bases and the J gene lost 0 bases, with 7 bases spanning the gap. Germline lookup yields CDR1 MNHNS and CDR2 SASEGT. CDR3 amino acids: CASSEVQSTDTQYF. The CDR3 bases are TGTGCCAGCAGTGAGGTCCAGAGCACAGATACGCAGTATTTT.

The CDR3 region is CASSLVAGNQPQHF. The DNA for the CDR3 is TGCGCCAGCAGCTTGGTGGCAGGCAATCAGCCCCAGCATTTT. This chain links TRBV5-1 with TRBJ1-5; D is uncertain. The CDR3 extends over 14 amino acids. CDR1 SGHRS and CDR2 YFSETQ come from the germline V gene. Trimming left V 0 bases short and J 2 bases short, with 6 bases between.

This clone was detected a few times. As DNA, the CDR3 is TGCGCCAGCAGCCCTCCGGGACTCAGAATGAACACTGAAGCTTTCTTT. Protein sequence: CASSPPGLRMNTEAFF. The V and J genes are TRBV5-1 and TRBJ1-1; D possibly corresponds to TRBD1 (5 bases). The V and J ends lost 4 bases and 0 bases respectively, with 16 bases between them. CDR3 length: 16 amino acids. Germline values: CDR1 SGHRS, CDR2 YFSETQ.

The V gene is TRBV30, the J gene TRBJ1-1; 7 bases agree with TRBD1. Germline CDR1 GTSNPN, CDR2 SVGIG (reference sequence). This CDR3 comprises 12 residues. With V trimmed by 2 bases and J by 10 bases, 7 bases remained unmatched. This chain's CDR3 is CAWSPRGVTAFF. Here the CDR3 DNA reads TGTGCCTGGAGTCCCAGGGGGGTTACAGCTTTCTTT.

The V and J genes are TRBV28 and TRBJ1-5; D ambiguous. The length of the CDR3 is 16 residues. The germline V gene encodes CDR1 MDHEN and CDR2 SYDVKM. Trimming left V 2 bases short and J 0 bases short, with 11 bases between. CDR3: CASSLREGVSNQPQHF. The DNA of the CDR3 is TGTGCCAGCAGTTTACGGGAAGGTGTTAGCAATCAGCCCCAGCATTTT. The variable domain in full, with the rest retrieved from reference TRBV28 and TRBJ1-5, is DVKVTQSSRYLVKRTGEKVFLECVQDMDHENMFWYRQDPGLGLRLIYFSYDVKMKEKGDIPEGYSVSREKKERFSLILESASTNQTSMYLCASSLREGVSNQPQHFGDGTRLSIL.

V gene TRBV9 combines with J gene TRBJ2-5; TRBD2 is a possible D gene (5 bases). The CDR3 runs 15 residues. The V and J ends lost 3 bases and 5 bases respectively, with 17 bases between them. Per the germline V gene, CDR1 is SGDLS and CDR2 is YYNGEE. CDR3 region: CASSERSGVGETQYF. Here the CDR3 DNA reads TGTGCCAGCAGCGAAAGGAGCGGTGTGGGTGAGACCCAGTACTTC.

This chain links TRBV6-1 with TRBJ1-1, with no clear D. V was trimmed by 7 bases and J by 2 bases, leaving 11 bases between them. The CDR3 length is 13 residues. CDR1 is MNHNS, CDR2 SASEGT, per germline. This CDR3 is CASKHFANTEAFF. The CDR3 DNA is TGTGCCAGCAAACATTTCGCCAACACTGAAGCTTTCTTT.

As concerns this clone: One junction end disagrees with the germline gene, perhaps due to a read error. The V gene is TRBV2, the J gene TRBJ1-5; possibly TRBD1 for D (5 bases). Per germline, CDR1 SNHLY and CDR2 FYNNEI. This CDR3 spans 15 amino acids. The CDR3, as DNA: TGTGCCAGCGACCTCGGACAAGGGGTAAATCGGCCCCAGCATTTT. Translation: CASDLGQGVNRPQHF.

The CDR3 sequence: CASSRRVIGDAGELFF. The CDR3 DNA is TGTGCCAGTAGTAGGAGAGTCATAGGAGACGCCGGGGAGCTGTTTTTT. The chain carries TRBV19 and TRBJ2-2; no firm D call. This CDR3 is built from 16 residues. V shed 4 bases and J shed 6 bases, with 18 bases lying between them. From germline, CDR1 is LNHDA and CDR2 SQIVND (reference sequence).

The chain is built from TRBV30 and TRBJ1-1, with a tentative D call TRBD1 (6 bases). Trimming pared 8 bases from V and 0 bases from J, leaving 13 bases between. The CDR3 runs to 13 residues. Germline loops: CDR1 GTSNPN, CDR2 SVGIG (reference sequence). The CDR3 region has the DNA TGTGCCGGCCAGACAGGATTGAACACTGAAGCTTTCTTT. Its protein product is CAGQTGLNTEAFF.

The V call is TRBV30, the J call TRBJ1-1; D remains unclear. The CDR3 totals 11 residues. Germline assignment: CDR1 GTSNPN and CDR2 SVGIG (reference sequence). Trimming took 8 bases from V and 5 from J, leaving 12 bases between them. The CDR3 DNA reads TGTGCCGGGCGAGGGTCTACTGAAGCTTTCTTT. Protein sequence: CAGRGSTEAFF.

This clone came up a few times. The genes are TRBV20-1 and TRBJ2-7, with D possibly TRBD1 on 5 matching bases. Germline CDR1 is DFQATT and CDR2 is SNEGSKA (reference sequence). The CDR3 runs to 11 residues. The V end lost 0 bases, the J end lost 5 bases, and 5 bases lay between the germline ends. CDR3 nucleotide sequence: TGCAGTGCTAGAGACAGGGACGAGCAGTACTTC. Amino acids: CSARDRDEQYF.

The chain uses TRBV6-1 and TRBJ2-1; D gene uncertain. The V end was cut by 1 base, the J end by 7 bases, with 14 bases between. The germline CDR1 and CDR2 sequences are MNHNS and SASEGT. The CDR3 is 15 residues long. The CDR3 coding sequence is TGTGCCAGCAGTGAAGGACCTGGGCCATCAAATGAGCAGTTCTTC. Protein product: CASSEGPGPSNEQFF.

The V and J genes are TRBV7-2 and TRBJ2-3; TRBD2 might be the D (6 bases). Looked up from germline, CDR1 is SGHTA and CDR2 is FQGNSA. Trimming cost V 5 bases and J 5 bases, with 17 bases left between them. This CDR3 is built from 15 residues. CDR3 DNA sequence: TGTGCCAGCAGCGACCCGGTGGGGGGAGGAGATACGCAGTATTTT. It translates to CASSDPVGGGDTQYF.

This clone showed up just a few times. The chain couples TRBV7-2 to TRBJ2-7, with a tentative D call TRBD1 (5 bases). CDR1 and CDR2 (germline): SGHTA, FQGNSA. The germline V and J ends were trimmed by 5 bases and 4 bases, with 9 bases remaining between them. CDR3 length: 12 residues. The CDR3 protein is CASSRPGYEQYF. The CDR3 bases are TGTGCCAGCAGCCGGCCAGGGTACGAGCAGTACTTC.

This clone appeared a few times. The chain combines TRBV28 with TRBJ1-2, with a weak D call TRBD1 (5 bases). Germline-derived CDR1 and CDR2 are MDHEN and SYDVKM. The CDR3 has 13 amino acids. CDR3 amino acids: CVIQDPANYGYTF. CDR3 coding DNA: TGTGTCATACAGGACCCCGCTAACTATGGCTACACCTTC.

The chain uses TRBV7-8 and TRBJ2-2, with D possibly being TRBD2 (6 bases). This CDR3 has 15 amino acids. The germline CDR1 and CDR2 sequences are SGHVS and FQNEAQ. The ends were cut back, 5 bases at V and 5 bases at J, with 15 bases in the middle. The CDR3 sequence: CASSQPGVGTGELFF. CDR3 DNA: TGTGCCAGCAGCCAGCCGGGGGTAGGAACCGGGGAGCTGTTTTTT.

The V gene is TRBV29-1, the J gene TRBJ2-7; 11 bases align to TRBD2. This CDR3 has 14 residues. Germline V gives CDR1 SQVTM, CDR2 ANQGSEA. J was trimmed by 4 bases and V by 5 bases; bases with no gene match: 7. The CDR3 loop reads CSVRPGLAEYEQYF. As DNA, the CDR3 is TGCAGCGTTAGACCGGGACTAGCGGAGTACGAGCAGTACTTC.

In this sample, this clone turned up once. This chain connects TRBV15 to TRBJ1-2, with D possibly matching TRBD1 (5 bases). Trimming shortened V by 0 bases and J by 3 bases, and 11 bases separated the two germline ends. The CDR3 is 15 residues long. CDR1 is LNHNV, CDR2 YYDKDF, per germline (reference sequence). CDR3: CATSRDRRGDYGYTF. The CDR3 DNA is TGTGCCACCAGCAGAGATAGGAGGGGAGACTATGGCTACACCTTC.

V usage is TRBV30 and J usage is TRBJ2-1; tentatively, D is TRBD2 (5 bases). The V end lost 2 bases, the J end lost 7 bases, and 9 bases lay between the germline ends. The germline gives CDR1 GTSNPN, CDR2 SVGIG (reference sequence). The CDR3 spans 12 residues. CDR3 sequence: CAWSSTRNEQFF. The CDR3 bases are TGTGCCTGGAGTTCCACTAGGAATGAGCAGTTCTTC.

The V and J genes are TRBV28 and TRBJ1-3; D remains unclear. V lost 3 bases and J lost 2, with 11 bases in between. This CDR3 has 15 amino acids. CDR1 MDHEN and CDR2 SYDVKM come from the germline V gene. This CDR3 is CASSLAQFTGNTIYF. CDR3 in DNA: TGTGCCAGCAGTTTGGCACAGTTTACTGGAAACACCATATATTTT.

This chain uses TRBV11-3 with TRBJ2-1; the match to TRBD2 covers 11 bases. The J segment lost 7 bases and the V segment lost 3 bases, leaving 5 bases of the junction unmatched. The CDR3 totals 15 residues. Germline values: CDR1 SGHNT, CDR2 YENEEA. CDR3 nucleotide sequence: TGTGCCAGCAGCTTTTTAGCGGGAGGGCCAAATGAGCAGTTCTTC. This sequence encodes CASSFLAGGPNEQFF.

The chain recombines TRBV30 with TRBJ2-1; TRBD2 is a possible D gene (7 bases). The germline CDR1 and CDR2 sequences are GTSNPN and SVGIG (reference sequence). The CDR3 is made up of 13 amino acids. V was shortened by 0 bases and J by 7 bases, with 10 bases between the two germline ends. The CDR3 region is CAWSVGRGNEQFF. Here the CDR3 DNA reads TGTGCCTGGAGTGTAGGGAGGGGGAATGAGCAGTTCTTC.

This clone was detected once. V usage is TRBV29-1 and J usage is TRBJ2-1; D remains ambiguous. The CDR3 spans 11 residues. Germline values: CDR1 SQVTM, CDR2 ANQGSEA. Trimming stripped 4 bases from V and 8 bases from J, with 9 bases between. DNA for the CDR3: TGCAGCGTTGTGACTGTGGATGAGCAGTTCTTC. Translating it yields CSVVTVDEQFF.